This is a list of T cell receptor beta chains from one sample in a study of T cells after yellow fever vaccination. TCRdb independently ran MiXCR on the 5' RACE reads; one entry per CDR3 protein. This table holds 250,000 to 350,000 distinct CDR3 sequences, 6.8% found once. The sequencing here drew on PBMCs, taken roughly seven weeks after the first yellow fever vaccination. The receptors were gathered from a man between 18 and 35 years old who received the YFV17D yellow fever vaccine. Each CDR3 is given with its conserved first and last residue.

V: TRBV4-2; J: TRBJ2-1; CDR3: CASSQVHSLAGFYNEQFF
V: TRBV29-1; J: TRBJ2-5; CDR3: CSVDPGRAETQYF
V: TRBV6-5; J: TRBJ1-1; CDR3: CASSYGVGGLVTEAFF
V: TRBV7-9; J: TRBJ2-1; CDR3: CASSPRDRLRDEQFF
V: TRBV4-2; J: TRBJ1-2; CDR3: CASSLGTGGSYGYTF
V: TRBV15; J: TRBJ1-3; CDR3: CATSPRGPSGNTIYF
V: TRBV9; J: TRBJ2-3; CDR3: CASSEERGRSTDTQYF
V: TRBV7-9; J: TRBJ2-1; CDR3: CASTLRDRGQRYNEQFF
V: TRBV4-1; J: TRBJ1-4; CDR3: CASSQEGRVYEKLFF
V: TRBV5-6; J: TRBJ2-2; CDR3: CASSSTVTGVWTGELFF
V: TRBV12-3/TRBV12-4; J: TRBJ1-5; CDR3: CASTLSVDQPQHF
V: TRBV10-1; J: TRBJ1-1; CDR3: CASKLQMNTEAFF
V: TRBV2; J: TRBJ2-3; CDR3: CAISVGATDTQYF
V: TRBV5-1; J: TRBJ2-7; CDR3: CASSLVGRSSTYF
V: TRBV28; J: TRBJ2-3; CDR3: CAAARGKTSGVTDTQYF